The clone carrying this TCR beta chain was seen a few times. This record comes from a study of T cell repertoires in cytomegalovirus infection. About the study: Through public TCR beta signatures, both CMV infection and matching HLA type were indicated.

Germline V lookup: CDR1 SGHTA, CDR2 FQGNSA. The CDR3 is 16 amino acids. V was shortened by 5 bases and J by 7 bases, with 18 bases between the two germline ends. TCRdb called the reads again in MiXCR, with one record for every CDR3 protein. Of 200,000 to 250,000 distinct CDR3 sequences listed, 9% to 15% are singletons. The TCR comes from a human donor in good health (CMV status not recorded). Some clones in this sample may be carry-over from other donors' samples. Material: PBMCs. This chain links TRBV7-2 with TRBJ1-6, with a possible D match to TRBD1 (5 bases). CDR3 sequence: CASSQTVGAGNSPLHF. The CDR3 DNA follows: TGTGCCAGCAGCCAAACCGTAGGGGCCGGCAATTCACCCCTCCACTTT.